This TCR beta chain was found in a study of CD8 T cells in Susac syndrome (dated by TCRdb to between 2018 and 2021). The study in broad terms: Repertoire sequencing was used to test whether CD8+ T cell activation and differentiation in Susac syndrome was antigen driven.

Peripheral blood CD8+ and CD4+ T cells from healthy donors, Susac syndrome patients and multiple sclerosis patients were profiled by high-throughput TCR beta sequencing. The healthy donors served as controls matched for age and sex. CD8+ TEMRA cells were enriched by FACS, while bulk CD8+ and CD4+ T cells were purified by magnetic negative isolation. Blood was drawn into EDTA tubes, processed within 24 hours, and PBMCs were isolated by density gradient centrifugation. PBMCs destined for TCR sequencing were cryopreserved in liquid nitrogen and later thawed in a 37 °C water bath. Purity of sorted or isolated CD4+, CD8+ and CD8+ TEMRA cells was at least 90%. In regard to this clonotype: Its antigen remains undetermined. No clone much larger than this one lies a single base away; base qualities are absent.

The paper's findings and limits, for the study overall: The study acknowledged that relatively few individuals were included in the TCR sequencing and HLA analysis.

RNA was extracted with the RNeasy kit and about 0.45 to 1 ug was reverse transcribed using random hexamers. TCR beta CDR3 regions were amplified with the immunoSEQ multiplex PCR assay covering 54 Vbeta and 13 Jbeta segments. To correct PCR amplification bias, a synthetic template baseline was used for both primer optimization and computational correction. The published analysis was carried out like this. Only productive sequences were kept, with reads annotated to V, D and J genes according to IMGT and analyzed in immunoSEQ Analyzer. To calculate clonality, Shannon entropy was normalized by log2 of the number of productive unique sequences and then subtracted from one. For each patient and control, public and private clones were evaluated within the 100 most prevalent clones. Clones were defined as Susac-specific if absent from the healthy and MS cohorts, from around 1,000 published viral clones and from other ImmuneACCESS disease sequences. TCRdb passed the public sequencing reads through fastp at Q25 and MiXCR, retaining productive beta sequences. Identical CDR3 proteins give one entry, which carries the most common genes and DNA. TCRdb's processing, not the study's, gives the V and J calls here. The sample table contains approximately 150,000 distinct CDR3 sequences; only one count was recorded for roughly 94% of them. The top ten hold 0.075% to 0.1% of the sample.

V is cut back by 0 bases and J by 7 bases, with 3 bases in the junction unmatched. The CDR3 holds 14 amino acids from the cysteine to the phenylalanine. Just CDR3 DNA is preserved here, 42 bases in frame from base 1. CDR1 and CDR2 were assigned from the germline V gene as MRHNA and SNTAGT. Sequencing input: CD4+ T cells from PBMCs. Recombination linked TRBV6-4 to TRBJ2-1; the central 7 bases match TRBD1. The clonotype comes from a human donor in good health. The CDR3 region: CASSDSYRGNEQFF. The base sequence is TGTGCCAGCAGTGACTCCTACAGGGGTAATGAGCAGTTCTTC.